This T cell receptor beta chain was recovered during a study of T cell repertoires in cytomegalovirus infection. One entry per CDR3 protein results from TCRdb running MiXCR on the reads. The table has about 310,000 distinct CDR3 sequences, 25% seen once. As to this clonotype: What it binds is not known.

CDR1 SGHVS and CDR2 FQNEAQ come from the germline V gene. This CDR3 contains 14 residues. V was shortened by 2 bases and J by 6 bases, with 13 bases between the two germline ends. The chain employs TRBV7-8 and TRBJ1-1; D is undetermined. This receptor was taken from a human donor in good health (CMV status not recorded). Some clones in this sample may be carry-over from other donors' samples. The sample was cultured PBMCs, taken from culture after CMV antigen stimulation. The CDR3 sequence is CASSLRTDSAEAFF. The CDR3 coding sequence is TGTGCCAGCAGCTTACGGACGGATTCAGCTGAAGCTTTCTTT.